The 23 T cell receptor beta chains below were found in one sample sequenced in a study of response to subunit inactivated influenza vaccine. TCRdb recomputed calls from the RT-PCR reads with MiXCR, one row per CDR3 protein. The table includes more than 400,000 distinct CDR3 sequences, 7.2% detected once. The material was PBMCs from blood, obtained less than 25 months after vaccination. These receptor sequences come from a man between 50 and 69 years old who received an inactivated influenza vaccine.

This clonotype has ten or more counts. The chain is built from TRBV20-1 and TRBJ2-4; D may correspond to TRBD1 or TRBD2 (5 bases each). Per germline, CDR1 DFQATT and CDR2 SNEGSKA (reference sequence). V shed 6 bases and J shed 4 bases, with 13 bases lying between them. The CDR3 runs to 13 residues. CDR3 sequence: CSAPGTAKNIQYF. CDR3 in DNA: TGCAGTGCCCCCGGGACGGCAAAAAACATTCAGTACTTC.

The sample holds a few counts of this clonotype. DNA of the CDR3: TGCGCCAGCAGCTTGGCAGGCGGGGCATGGAGTGAGCAGTTCTTC. Translation gives CASSLAGGAWSEQFF. This chain connects TRBV5-1 to TRBJ2-1; D perhaps matches TRBD2 (6 bases). Germline V CDR1 and CDR2: SGHRS, YFSETQ. The CDR3 length is 15 residues. The V and J ends lost 0 bases and 9 bases respectively, with 16 bases between them.

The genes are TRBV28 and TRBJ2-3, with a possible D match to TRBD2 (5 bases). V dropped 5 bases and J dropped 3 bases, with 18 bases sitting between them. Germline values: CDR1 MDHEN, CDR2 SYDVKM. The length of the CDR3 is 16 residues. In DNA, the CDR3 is TGTGCCAGCAGTCACCTCAGAAAAGGGAGTACAGATACGCAGTATTTT. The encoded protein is CASSHLRKGSTDTQYF.

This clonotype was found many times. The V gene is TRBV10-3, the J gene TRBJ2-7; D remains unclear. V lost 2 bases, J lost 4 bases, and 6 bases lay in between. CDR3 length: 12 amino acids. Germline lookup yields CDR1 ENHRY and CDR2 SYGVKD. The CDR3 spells CAISEKGYEQYF. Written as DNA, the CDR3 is TGTGCCATCAGTGAGAAGGGTTACGAGCAGTACTTC.

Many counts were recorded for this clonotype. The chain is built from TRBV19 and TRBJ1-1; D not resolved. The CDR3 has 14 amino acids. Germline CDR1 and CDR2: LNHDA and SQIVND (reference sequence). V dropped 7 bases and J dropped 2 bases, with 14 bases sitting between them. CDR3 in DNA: TGTGCCAGTAAAGTCGACACAATAAACACTGAAGCTTTCTTT. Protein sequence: CASKVDTINTEAFF.

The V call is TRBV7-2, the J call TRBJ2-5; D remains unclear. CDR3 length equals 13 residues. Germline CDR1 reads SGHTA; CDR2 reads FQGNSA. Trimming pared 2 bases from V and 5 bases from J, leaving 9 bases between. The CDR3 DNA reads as TGTGCCAGCAGCTTATATAACACGGAGACCCAGTACTTC. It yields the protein CASSLYNTETQYF.

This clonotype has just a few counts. The CDR3 sequence: CASSPGTAGQPQHF. CDR3 in DNA: TGTGCCAGCAGCCCAGGGACAGCTGGACAGCCCCAGCATTTT. This sequence joins TRBV7-2 and TRBJ1-5; TRBD1 agrees at 7 bases. Germline-derived CDR1 and CDR2 are SGHTA and FQGNSA. Trimming at V came to 5 bases and at J to 7 bases, leaving 8 bases not matched to a gene. The CDR3 is 14 amino acids. The entire variable domain, with the rest obtained from reference TRBV7-2 and TRBJ1-5, is as follows: GAGVSQSPSNKVTEKGKDVELRCDPISGHTALYWYRQSLGQGLEFLIYFQGNSAPDKSGLPSDRFSAERTGGSVSTLTIQRTQQEDSAVYLCASSPGTAGQPQHFGDGTRLSIL.

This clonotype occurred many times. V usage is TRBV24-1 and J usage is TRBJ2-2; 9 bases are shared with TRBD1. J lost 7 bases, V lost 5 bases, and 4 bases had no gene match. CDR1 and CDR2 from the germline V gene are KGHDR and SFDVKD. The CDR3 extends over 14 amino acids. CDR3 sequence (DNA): TGTGCCACCAGTGTGGGACAGGGAAACGGGGAGCTGTTTTTT. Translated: CATSVGQGNGELFF.

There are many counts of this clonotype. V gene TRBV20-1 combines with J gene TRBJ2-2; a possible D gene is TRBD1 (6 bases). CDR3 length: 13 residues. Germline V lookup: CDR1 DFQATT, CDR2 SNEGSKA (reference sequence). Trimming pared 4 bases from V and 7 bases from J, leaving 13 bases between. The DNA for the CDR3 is TGCAGTGCTACGGGTGGGGGCAACGGGGAGCTGTTTTTT. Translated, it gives CSATGGGNGELFF.

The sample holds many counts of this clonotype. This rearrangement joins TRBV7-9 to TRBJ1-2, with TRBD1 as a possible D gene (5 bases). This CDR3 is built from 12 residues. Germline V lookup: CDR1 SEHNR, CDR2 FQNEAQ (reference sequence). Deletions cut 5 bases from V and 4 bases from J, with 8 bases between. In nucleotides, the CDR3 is TGTGCCAGCAGCCAGGGACTCTATGGCTACACCTTC. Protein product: CASSQGLYGYTF.

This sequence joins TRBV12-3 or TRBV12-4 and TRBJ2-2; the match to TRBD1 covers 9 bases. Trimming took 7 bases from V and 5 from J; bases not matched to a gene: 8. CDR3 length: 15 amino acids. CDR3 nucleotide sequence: TGTGCCAGCACCGTCGGGACAGGGCGGACCGGGGAGCTGTTTTTT. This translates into CASTVGTGRTGELFF.

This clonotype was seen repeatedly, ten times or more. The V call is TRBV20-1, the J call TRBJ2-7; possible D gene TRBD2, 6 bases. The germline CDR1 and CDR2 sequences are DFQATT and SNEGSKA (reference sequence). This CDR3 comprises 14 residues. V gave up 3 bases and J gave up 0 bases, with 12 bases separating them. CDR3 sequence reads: CSASSGYSSYEQYF. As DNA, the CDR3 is TGCAGTGCTAGTAGCGGATATTCCTCCTACGAGCAGTACTTC.

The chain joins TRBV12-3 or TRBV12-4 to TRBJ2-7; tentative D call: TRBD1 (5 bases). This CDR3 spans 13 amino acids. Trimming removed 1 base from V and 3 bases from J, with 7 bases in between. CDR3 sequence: CASSLVQVYEQYF. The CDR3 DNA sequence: TGTGCCAGCAGTTTAGTACAGGTCTACGAGCAGTACTTC.

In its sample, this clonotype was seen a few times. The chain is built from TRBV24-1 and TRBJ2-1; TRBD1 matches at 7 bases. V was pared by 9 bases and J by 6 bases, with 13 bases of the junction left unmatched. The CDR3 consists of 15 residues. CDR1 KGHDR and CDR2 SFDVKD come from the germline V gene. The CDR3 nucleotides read TGTGCCACCGGATACCCGGGACAGAGCTTCAATGAGCAGTTCTTC. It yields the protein CATGYPGQSFNEQFF.

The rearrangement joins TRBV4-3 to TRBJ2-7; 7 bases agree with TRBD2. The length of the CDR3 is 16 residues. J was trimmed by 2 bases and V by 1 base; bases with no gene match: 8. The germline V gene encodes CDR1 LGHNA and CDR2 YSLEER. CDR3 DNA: TGCGCCAGCAGCCAAGGCTATCTAGCGGTGGCCTACGAGCAGTACTTC. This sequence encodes CASSQGYLAVAYEQYF.

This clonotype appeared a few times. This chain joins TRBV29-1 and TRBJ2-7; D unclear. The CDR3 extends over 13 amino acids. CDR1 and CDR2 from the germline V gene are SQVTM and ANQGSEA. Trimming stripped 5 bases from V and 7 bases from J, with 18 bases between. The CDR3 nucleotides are TGCAGCGTTAGCAGGCCGAACGGGCTGGAGCAGTACTTC. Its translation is CSVSRPNGLEQYF.

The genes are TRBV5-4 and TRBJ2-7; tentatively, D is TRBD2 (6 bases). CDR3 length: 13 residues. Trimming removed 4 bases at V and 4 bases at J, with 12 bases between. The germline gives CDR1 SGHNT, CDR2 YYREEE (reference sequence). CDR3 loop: CASSDRGRYEQYF. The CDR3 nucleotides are TGTGCCAGCAGCGACCGGGGGAGGTACGAGCAGTACTTC.

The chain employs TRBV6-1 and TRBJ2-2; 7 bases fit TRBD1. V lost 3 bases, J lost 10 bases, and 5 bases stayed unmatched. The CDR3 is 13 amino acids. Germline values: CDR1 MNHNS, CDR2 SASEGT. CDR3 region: CASSEYRGAELFF. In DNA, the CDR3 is TGTGCCAGCAGTGAGTACAGGGGCGCGGAGCTGTTTTTT.

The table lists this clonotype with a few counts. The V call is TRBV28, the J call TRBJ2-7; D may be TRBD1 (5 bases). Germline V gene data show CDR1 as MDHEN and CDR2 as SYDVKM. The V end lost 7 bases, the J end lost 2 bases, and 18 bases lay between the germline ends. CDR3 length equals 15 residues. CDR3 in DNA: TGTGCCAGCACCTCTTTTGGCAGGGAAACCTACGAGCAGTACTTC. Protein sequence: CASTSFGRETYEQYF.

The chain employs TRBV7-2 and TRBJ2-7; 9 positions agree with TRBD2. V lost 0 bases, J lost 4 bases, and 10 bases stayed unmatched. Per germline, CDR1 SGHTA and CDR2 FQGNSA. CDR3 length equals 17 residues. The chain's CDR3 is CASSLAAGGLGGYEQYF. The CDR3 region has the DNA TGTGCCAGCAGCTTAGCAGCGGGAGGCCTTGGTGGGTACGAGCAGTACTTC.

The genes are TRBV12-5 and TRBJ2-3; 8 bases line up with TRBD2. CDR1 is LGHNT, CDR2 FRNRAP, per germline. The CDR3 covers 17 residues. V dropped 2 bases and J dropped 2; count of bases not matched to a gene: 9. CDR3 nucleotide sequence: TGTGCTAGTGGTTTGTTTGGGACTAGAAAATACACAGATACGCAGTATTTT. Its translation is CASGLFGTRKYTDTQYF.

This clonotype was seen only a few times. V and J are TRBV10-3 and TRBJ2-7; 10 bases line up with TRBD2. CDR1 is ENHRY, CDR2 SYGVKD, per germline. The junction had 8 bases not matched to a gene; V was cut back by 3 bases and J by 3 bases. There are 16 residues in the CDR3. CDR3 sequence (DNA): TGTGCCATCAGTGACCCCCCTAGCGGGAGAAGCTACGAGCAGTACTTC. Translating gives CAISDPPSGRSYEQYF.

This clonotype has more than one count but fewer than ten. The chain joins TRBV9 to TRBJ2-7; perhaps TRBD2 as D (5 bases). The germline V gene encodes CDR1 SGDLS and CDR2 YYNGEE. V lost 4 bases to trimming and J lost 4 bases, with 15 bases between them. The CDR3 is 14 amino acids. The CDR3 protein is CASSPRAGRYEQYF. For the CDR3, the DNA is TGTGCCAGCAGCCCCCGGGCGGGTCGGTACGAGCAGTACTTC.